The source of this T cell receptor (beta chain) is a study of OX40 agonist ivuxolimab in advanced cancers. Across the whole study: Treatment of patients was with ivuxolimab, an agonistic anti-OX40 (CD134) antibody. The mean age was roughly 60 years, ranging from 23 to 79, with 82.7% of participants male.

Germline CDR1 is SGHNT and CDR2 is YYREEE (reference sequence). The CDR3 length is 13 residues. V was clipped by 4 bases and J by 7 bases, with 14 bases between them. As to this clone: Antigen: not known.

Overall study results and limits: By week 6 at 0.1 to 3.0 mg/kg, blood CD4+ and CD8+ T cells had expanded clonally.

Profiled with immunoSEQ multiplex PCR; TCRdb holds only in-frame clones, not every one. The sample has about 110,000 clones; approximately 90% are singletons. The material sequenced was CD4+ or CD8+ T cells sorted from blood, taken in a trial of the OX40 agonist ivuxolimab. The sequence came from an adult with an advanced solid tumor such as melanoma, head and neck, liver or kidney cancer. The V and J genes are TRBV5-4 and TRBJ1-1; no firm D call. CDR3 DNA: TGTGCCAGCAGCCAAGTCCACGGTGATGAAGCTTTCTTT. Protein: CASSQVHGDEAFF.